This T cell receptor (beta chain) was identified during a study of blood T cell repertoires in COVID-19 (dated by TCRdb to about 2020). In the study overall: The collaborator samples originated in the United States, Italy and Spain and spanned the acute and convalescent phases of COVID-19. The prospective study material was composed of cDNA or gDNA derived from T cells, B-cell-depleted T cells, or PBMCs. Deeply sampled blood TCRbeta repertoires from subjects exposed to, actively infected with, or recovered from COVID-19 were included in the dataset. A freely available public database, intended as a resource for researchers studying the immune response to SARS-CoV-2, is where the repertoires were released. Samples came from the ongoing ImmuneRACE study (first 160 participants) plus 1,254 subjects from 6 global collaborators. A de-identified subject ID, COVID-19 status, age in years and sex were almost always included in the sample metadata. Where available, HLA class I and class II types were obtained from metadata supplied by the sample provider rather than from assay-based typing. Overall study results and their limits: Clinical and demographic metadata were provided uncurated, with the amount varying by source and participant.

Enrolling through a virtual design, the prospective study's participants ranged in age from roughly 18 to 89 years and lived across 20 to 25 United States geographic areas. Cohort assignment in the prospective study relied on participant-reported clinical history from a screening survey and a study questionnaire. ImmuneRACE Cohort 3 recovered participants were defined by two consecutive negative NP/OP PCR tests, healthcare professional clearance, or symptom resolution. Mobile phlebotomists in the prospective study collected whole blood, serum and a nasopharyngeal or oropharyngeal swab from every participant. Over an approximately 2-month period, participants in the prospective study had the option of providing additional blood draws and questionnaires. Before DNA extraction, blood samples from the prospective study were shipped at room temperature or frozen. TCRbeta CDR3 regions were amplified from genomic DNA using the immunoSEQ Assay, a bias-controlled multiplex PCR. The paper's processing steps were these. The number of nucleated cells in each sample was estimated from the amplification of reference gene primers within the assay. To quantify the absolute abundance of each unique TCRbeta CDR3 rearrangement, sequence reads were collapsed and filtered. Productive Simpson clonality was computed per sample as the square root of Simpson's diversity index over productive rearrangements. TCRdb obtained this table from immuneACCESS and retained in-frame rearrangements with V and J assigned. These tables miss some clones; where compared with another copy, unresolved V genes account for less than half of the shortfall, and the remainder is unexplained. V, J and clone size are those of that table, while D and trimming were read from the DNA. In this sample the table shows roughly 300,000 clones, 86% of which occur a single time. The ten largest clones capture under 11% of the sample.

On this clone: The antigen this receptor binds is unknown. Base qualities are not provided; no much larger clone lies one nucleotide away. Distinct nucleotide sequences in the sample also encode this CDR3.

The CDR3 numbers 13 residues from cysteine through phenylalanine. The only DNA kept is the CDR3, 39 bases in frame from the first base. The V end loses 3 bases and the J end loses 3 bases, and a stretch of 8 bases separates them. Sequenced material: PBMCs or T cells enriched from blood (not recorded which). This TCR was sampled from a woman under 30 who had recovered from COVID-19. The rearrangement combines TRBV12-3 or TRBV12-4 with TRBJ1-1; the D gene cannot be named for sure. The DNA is TGTGCCAGCAGTTTGGCGGGAGACACTGAAGCTTTCTTT. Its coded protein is CASSLAGDTEAFF.